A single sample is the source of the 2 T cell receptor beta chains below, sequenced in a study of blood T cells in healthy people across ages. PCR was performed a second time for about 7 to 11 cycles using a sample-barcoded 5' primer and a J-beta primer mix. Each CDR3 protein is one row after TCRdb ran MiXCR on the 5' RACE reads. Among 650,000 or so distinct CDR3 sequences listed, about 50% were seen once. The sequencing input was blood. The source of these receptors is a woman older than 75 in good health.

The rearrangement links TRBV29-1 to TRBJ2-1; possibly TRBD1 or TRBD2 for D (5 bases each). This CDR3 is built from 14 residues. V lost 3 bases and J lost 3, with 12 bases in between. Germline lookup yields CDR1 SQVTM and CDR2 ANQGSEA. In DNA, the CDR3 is TGCAGCGTTGATGTGGGGGTACGCTACAATGAGCAGTTCTTC. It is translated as CSVDVGVRYNEQFF.

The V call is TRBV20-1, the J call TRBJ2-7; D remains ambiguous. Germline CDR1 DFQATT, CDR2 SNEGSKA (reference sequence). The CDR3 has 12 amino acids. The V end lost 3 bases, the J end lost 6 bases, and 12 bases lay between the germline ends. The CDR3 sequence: CSASLRTSEQYF. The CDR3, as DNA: TGCAGTGCTAGCCTACGTACGTCCGAGCAGTACTTC.